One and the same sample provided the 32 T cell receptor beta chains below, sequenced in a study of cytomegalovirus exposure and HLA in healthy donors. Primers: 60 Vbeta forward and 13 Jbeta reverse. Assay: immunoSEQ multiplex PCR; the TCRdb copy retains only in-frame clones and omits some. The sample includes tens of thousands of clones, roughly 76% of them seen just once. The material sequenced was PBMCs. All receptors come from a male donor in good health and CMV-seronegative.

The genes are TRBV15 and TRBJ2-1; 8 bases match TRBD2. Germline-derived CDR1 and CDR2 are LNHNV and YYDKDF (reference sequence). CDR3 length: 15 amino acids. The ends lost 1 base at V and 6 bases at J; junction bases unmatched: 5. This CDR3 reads CATSRGGGGLNEQFF. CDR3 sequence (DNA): TGTGCCACCAGCAGAGGGGGCGGGGGGCTCAATGAGCAGTTCTTC.

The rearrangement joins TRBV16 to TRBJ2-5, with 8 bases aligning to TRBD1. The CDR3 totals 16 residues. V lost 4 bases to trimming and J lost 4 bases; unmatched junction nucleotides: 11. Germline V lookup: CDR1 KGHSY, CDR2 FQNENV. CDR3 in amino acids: CASSRGQGGGAETQYF. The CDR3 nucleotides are TGTGCCAGCAGCCGCGGACAGGGAGGCGGGGCAGAGACCCAGTACTTC.

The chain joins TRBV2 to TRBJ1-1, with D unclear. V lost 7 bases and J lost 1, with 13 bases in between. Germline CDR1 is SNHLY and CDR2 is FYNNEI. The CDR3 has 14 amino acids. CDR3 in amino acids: CASISSGANTEAFF. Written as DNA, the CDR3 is TGTGCCAGCATCTCAAGCGGAGCGAACACTGAAGCTTTCTTT.

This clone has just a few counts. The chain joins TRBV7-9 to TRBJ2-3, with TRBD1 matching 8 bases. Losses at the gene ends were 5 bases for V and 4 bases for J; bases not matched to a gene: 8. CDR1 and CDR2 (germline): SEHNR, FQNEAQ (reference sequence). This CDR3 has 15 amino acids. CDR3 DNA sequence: TGTGCCAGCAGCCTAGGACAGGGATCGGCAGATACGCAGTATTTT. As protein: CASSLGQGSADTQYF.

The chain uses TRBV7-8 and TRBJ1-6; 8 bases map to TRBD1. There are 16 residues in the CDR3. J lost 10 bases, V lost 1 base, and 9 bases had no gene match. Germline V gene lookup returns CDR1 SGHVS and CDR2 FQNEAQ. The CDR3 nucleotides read TGTGCCAGCAGCTTAGAATTAAGGACAGGGCAGTCACCCCTCCACTTT. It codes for CASSLELRTGQSPLHF.

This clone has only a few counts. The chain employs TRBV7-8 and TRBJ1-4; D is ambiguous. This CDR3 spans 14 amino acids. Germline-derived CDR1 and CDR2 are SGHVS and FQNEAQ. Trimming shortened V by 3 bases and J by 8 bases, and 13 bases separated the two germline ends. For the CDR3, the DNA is TGTGCCAGCAGCTTGACGCGTAACGGGGAAAAACTGTTTTTT. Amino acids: CASSLTRNGEKLFF.

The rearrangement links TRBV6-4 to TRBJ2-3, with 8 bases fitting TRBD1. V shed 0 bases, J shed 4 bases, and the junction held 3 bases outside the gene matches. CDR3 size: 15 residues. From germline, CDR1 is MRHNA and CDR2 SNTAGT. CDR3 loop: CASSDSKTGADTQYF. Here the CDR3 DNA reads TGTGCCAGCAGTGACTCGAAGACAGGGGCAGATACGCAGTATTTT.

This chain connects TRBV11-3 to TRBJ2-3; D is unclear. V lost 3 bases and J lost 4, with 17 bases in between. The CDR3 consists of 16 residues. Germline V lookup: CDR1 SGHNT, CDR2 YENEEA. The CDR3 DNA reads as TGTGCCAGCAGCTTTTCAACCGGAGCCAGAGCAGATACGCAGTATTTT. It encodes CASSFSTGARADTQYF. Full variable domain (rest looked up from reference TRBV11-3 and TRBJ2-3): EAGVVQSPRYKIIEKKQPVAFWCNPISGHNTLYWYLQNLGQGPELLIRYENEEAVDDSQLPKDRFSAERLKGVDSTLKIQPAELGDSAVYLCASSFSTGARADTQYFGPGTRLTVL.

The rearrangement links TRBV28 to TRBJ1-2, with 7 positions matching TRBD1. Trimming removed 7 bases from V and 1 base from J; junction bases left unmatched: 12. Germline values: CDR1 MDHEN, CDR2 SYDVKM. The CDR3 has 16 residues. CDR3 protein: CASMVIAGQLNYGYTF. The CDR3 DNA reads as TGTGCCAGCATGGTCATCGCGGGACAGCTTAACTATGGCTACACCTTC.

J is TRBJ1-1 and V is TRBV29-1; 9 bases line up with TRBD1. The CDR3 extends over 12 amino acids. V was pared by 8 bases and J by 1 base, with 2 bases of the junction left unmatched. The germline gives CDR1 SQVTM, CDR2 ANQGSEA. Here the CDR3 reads CSSGQGNTEAFF. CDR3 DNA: TGCAGCTCGGGACAGGGGAACACTGAAGCTTTCTTT.

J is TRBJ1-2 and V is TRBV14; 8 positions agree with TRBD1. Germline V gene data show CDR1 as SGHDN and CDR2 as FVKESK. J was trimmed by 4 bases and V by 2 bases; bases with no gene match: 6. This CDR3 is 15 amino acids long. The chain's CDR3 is CASSQLGQASYGYTF. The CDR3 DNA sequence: TGTGCCAGCAGCCAATTGGGACAGGCAAGCTATGGCTACACCTTC.

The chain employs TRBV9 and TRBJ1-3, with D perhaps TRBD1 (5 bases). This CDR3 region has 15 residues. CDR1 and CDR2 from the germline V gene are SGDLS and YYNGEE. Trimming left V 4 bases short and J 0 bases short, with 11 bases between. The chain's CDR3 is CASSYETGSGNTIYF. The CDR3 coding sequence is TGTGCCAGCAGCTACGAAACAGGCTCTGGAAACACCATATATTTT.

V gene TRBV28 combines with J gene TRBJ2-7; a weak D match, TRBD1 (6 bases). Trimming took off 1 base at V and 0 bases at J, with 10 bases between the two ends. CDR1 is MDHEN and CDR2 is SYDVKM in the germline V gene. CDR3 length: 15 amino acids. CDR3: CASSLFQGFSYEQYF. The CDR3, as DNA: TGTGCCAGCAGTTTATTCCAGGGGTTCTCCTACGAGCAGTACTTC.

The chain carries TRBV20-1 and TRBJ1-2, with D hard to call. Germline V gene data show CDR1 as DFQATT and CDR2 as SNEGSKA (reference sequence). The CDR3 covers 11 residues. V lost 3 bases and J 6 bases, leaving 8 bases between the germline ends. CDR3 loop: CSASRRDGYTF. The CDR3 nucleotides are TGCAGTGCTAGCCGGCGGGATGGCTACACCTTC.

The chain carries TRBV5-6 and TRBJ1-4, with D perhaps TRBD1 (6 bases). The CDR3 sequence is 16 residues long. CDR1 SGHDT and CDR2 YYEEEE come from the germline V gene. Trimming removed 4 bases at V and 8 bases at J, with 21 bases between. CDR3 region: CASSTPGVSPGEKLFF. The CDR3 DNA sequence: TGTGCCAGCAGCACTCCAGGGGTGTCCCCGGGAGAAAAACTGTTTTTT. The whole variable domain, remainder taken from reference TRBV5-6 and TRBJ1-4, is DAGVTQSPTHLIKTRGQQVTLRCSPKSGHDTVSWYQQALGQGPQFIFQYYEEEERQRGNFPDRFSGHQFPNYSSELNVNALLLGDSALYLCASSTPGVSPGEKLFFGSGTQLSVL.

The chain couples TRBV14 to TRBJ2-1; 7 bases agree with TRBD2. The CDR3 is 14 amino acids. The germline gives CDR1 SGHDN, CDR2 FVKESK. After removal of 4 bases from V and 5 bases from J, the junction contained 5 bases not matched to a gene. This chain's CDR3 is CASSPWGGHNEQFF. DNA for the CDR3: TGTGCCAGCAGCCCCTGGGGGGGACACAATGAGCAGTTCTTC.

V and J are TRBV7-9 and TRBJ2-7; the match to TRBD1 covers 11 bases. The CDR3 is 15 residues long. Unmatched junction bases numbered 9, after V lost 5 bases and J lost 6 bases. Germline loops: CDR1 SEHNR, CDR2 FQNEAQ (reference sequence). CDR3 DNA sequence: TGTGCCAGCAGCCCCCCGGGGGACAGGGGGTCCGAGCAGTACTTC. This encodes CASSPPGDRGSEQYF.

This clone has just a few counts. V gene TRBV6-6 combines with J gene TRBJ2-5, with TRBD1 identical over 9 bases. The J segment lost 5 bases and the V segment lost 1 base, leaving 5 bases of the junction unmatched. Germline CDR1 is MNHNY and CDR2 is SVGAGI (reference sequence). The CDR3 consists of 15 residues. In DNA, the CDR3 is TGTGCCAGCAGTTACTTAACAGGGGGCTACGAGACCCAGTACTTC. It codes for CASSYLTGGYETQYF.

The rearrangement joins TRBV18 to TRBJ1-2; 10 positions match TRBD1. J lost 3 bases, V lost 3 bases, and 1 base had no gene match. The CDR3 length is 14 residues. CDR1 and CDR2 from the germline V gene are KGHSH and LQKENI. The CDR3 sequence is CASSPGTGDYGYTF. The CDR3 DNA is TGTGCCAGCTCACCCGGGACAGGGGACTATGGCTACACCTTC. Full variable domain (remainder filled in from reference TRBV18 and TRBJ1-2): NAGVMQNPRHLVRRRGQEARLRCSPMKGHSHVYWYRQLPEEGLKFMVYLQKENIIDESGMPKERFSAEFPKEGPSILRIQQVVRGDSAAYFCASSPGTGDYGYTFGSGTRLTVV.

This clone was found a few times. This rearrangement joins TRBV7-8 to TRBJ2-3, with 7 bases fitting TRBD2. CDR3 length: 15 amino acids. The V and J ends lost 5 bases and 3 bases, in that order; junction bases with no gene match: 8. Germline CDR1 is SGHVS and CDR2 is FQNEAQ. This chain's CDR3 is CASSPGGILTDTQYF. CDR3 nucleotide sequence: TGTGCCAGCAGCCCCGGGGGGATACTAACAGATACGCAGTATTTT. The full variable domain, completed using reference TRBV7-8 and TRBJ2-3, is GAGVSQSPRYKVAKRGQDVALRCDPISGHVSLFWYQQALGQGPEFLTYFQNEAQLDKSGLPSDRFFAERPEGSVSTLKIQRTQQEDSAVYLCASSPGGILTDTQYFGPGTRLTVL.

Here the CDR3 reads CASSITGFGETQYF. CDR3 bases: TGTGCCAGTAGTATCACAGGGTTCGGAGAGACCCAGTACTTC. This chain joins TRBV19 and TRBJ2-5; D might be TRBD1 (6 bases). The V gene's germline CDR1 is LNHDA and CDR2 SQIVND (reference sequence). The length of the CDR3 is 14 residues. Trimming removed 3 bases at V and 4 bases at J, with 12 bases between.

The CDR3 DNA reads as TGTGCCAGCAGTGAACAGGGGTGGCACGAGCAGTACTTC. Translated: CASSEQGWHEQYF. This chain joins TRBV6-1 and TRBJ2-7, with TRBD1 as a possible D gene (6 bases). Trimming removed 2 bases at V and 5 bases at J, with 10 bases between. The CDR3 length is 13 residues. Looked up from germline, CDR1 is MNHNS and CDR2 is SASEGT.

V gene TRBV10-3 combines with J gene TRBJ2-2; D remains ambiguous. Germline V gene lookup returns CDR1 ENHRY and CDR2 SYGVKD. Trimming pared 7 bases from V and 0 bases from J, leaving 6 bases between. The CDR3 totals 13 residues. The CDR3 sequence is CAITRSNTGELFF. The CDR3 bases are TGTGCCATCACACGGTCGAACACCGGGGAGCTGTTTTTT.

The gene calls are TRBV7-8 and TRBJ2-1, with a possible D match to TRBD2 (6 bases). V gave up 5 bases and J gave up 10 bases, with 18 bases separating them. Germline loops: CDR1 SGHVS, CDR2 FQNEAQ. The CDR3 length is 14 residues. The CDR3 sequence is CASSAAWASAEQFF. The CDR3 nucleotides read TGTGCCAGCAGCGCTGCCTGGGCTAGCGCCGAGCAGTTCTTC.

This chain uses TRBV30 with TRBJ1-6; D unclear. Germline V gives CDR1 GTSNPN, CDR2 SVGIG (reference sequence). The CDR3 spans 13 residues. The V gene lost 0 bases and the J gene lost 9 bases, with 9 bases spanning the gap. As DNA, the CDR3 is TGTGCCTGGAGTGTATCGATAGTTTCACCCCTCCACTTT. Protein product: CAWSVSIVSPLHF.

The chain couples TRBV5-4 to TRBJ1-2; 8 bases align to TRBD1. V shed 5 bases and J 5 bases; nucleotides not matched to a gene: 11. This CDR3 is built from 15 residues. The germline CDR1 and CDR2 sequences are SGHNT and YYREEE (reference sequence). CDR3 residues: CASSPYRQGLYGYTF. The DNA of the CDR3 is TGTGCCAGCAGTCCCTATAGACAGGGGTTATATGGCTACACCTTC.

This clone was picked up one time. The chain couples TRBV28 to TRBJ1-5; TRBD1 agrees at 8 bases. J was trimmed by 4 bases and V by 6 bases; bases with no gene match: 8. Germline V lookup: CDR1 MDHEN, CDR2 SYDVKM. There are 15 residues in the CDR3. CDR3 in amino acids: CASSSYGTGNQPQHF. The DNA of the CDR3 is TGTGCCAGCAGCTCCTATGGGACAGGTAATCAGCCCCAGCATTTT.

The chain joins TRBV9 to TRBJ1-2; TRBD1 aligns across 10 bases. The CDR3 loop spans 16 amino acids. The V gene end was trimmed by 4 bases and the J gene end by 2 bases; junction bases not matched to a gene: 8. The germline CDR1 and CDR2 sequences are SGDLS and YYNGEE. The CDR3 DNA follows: TGTGCCAGCAGCCCACTTAGGACAGGGGGGAACTATGGCTACACCTTC. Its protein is CASSPLRTGGNYGYTF.

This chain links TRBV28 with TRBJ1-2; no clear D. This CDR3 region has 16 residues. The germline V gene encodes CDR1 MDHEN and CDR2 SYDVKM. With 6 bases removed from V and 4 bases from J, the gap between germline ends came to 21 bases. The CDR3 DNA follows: TGTGCCAGCAGGTACCACTTACTGGGCACAGTCTATGGCTACACCTTC. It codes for CASRYHLLGTVYGYTF.

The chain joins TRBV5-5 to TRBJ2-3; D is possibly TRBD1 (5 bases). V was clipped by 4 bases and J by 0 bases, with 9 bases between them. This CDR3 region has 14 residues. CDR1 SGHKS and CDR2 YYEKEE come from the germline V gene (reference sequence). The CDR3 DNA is TGTGCCAGCAGCCCAGGGTTTAGCACAGATACGCAGTATTTT. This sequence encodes CASSPGFSTDTQYF.

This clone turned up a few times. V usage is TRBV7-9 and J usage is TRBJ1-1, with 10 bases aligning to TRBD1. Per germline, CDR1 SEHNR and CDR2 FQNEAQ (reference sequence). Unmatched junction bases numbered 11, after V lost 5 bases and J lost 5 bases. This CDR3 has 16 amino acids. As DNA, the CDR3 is TGTGCCAGCAGCCATAACCGACAGGGGGCAGGGACTGAAGCTTTCTTT. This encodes CASSHNRQGAGTEAFF.

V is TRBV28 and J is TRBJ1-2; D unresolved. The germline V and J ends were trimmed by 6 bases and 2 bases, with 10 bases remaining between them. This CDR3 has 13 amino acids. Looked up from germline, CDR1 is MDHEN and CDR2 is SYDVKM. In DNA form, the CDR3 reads TGTGCCAGCAGCTCCCCGGGGAACTATGGCTACACCTTC. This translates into CASSSPGNYGYTF.